Here is one T cell receptor beta chain with its context. Its antigen is not known. This sample was included in a study of identifying expanded T cells in peripheral blood. Whole-study results and caveats: Over two and four weeks, about 16.4 and 19 clones changed, versus 1.2 between replicates. Across healthy donors, higher total template counts meant significantly greater approximately two-week count variance.

There are 14 residues in the CDR3. V was cut by 0 bases and J by 6 bases, with 10 bases left in between. Per germline, CDR1 LGHNA and CDR2 YSLEER. No infections or other immune events were documented during collection. Measured with immunoSEQ multiplex PCR; TCRdb has only the in-frame clones, and not every one. The sample comprises under 100,000 clones, 70% to 90% of which are singletons, and 7% to 8.5% rests with the top ten. The sequencing sample was made of blood. The chain uses TRBV4-3 and TRBJ2-3, with D possibly being TRBD2 (5 bases). The receptor was derived from a person aged 18 to 70 in good health. CDR3 loop: CASSQEWGADTQYF. CDR3 nucleotide sequence: TGCGCCAGCAGCCAAGAGTGGGGAGCGGATACGCAGTATTTT.